The T cell receptor (beta chain) described here comes from a study of cytomegalovirus exposure and HLA in healthy donors. On this clone itself: Its antigen is unknown.

Looked up from germline, CDR1 is MNHNS and CDR2 is SASEGT. Trimming at V came to 6 bases and at J to 6 bases, leaving 10 bases not matched to a gene. This CDR3 spans 15 amino acids. Broader study findings: Generally TCR sequences proved uncommon, though certain public TCRs appeared in numerous donors.

Using immunoSEQ multiplex PCR, the repertoire was profiled, and TCRdb retains in-frame clones only, with some absent. Of 150,000 to 200,000 clones listed, around nine tenths are singletons. The sequence derives from a man aged 18 to 35 in good health and CMV-seropositive. This chain links TRBV6-1 with TRBJ2-1; 8 bases fit TRBD2. Sequencing was carried out using PBMCs. The CDR3 protein is CASSPAGAAGNEQFF. Here the CDR3 DNA reads TGTGCCAGCAGCCCAGCGGGAGCGGCGGGCAATGAGCAGTTCTTC.